Listed here are 7 T cell receptor beta chains from one sample, sequenced in a study of cytomegalovirus exposure and HLA in healthy donors. The PCR ran on 60 Vbeta and 13 Jbeta primers. Data came from immunoSEQ multiplex PCR; TCRdb stores just in-frame clones and leaves some out. Here the sample spans about 140,000 clones, approximately 79% being singletons. Sequenced input: PBMCs. The receptors come from a male donor in good health and CMV-seronegative.

CDR3 sequence: CASSVGQGLETQYF. The DNA of the CDR3 is TGTGCCAGCAGCGTGGGACAGGGCCTGGAGACCCAGTACTTC. The chain recombines TRBV7-9 with TRBJ2-5, with 9 nucleotides matching TRBD1. CDR3 size: 14 residues. CDR1 and CDR2 from the germline V gene are SEHNR and FQNEAQ (reference sequence). Unmatched junction bases numbered 6, after V lost 5 bases and J lost 5 bases.

The rearrangement links TRBV6-1 to TRBJ1-4; the match to TRBD1 covers 8 bases. V lost 5 bases, J lost 6 bases, and 5 bases stayed unmatched. This CDR3 comprises 14 residues. Germline loops: CDR1 MNHNS, CDR2 SASEGT. The CDR3 loop is CASSTGQGYEKLFF. In nucleotides, the CDR3 is TGTGCCAGCAGTACAGGACAGGGTTATGAAAAACTGTTTTTT.

The chain carries TRBV4-3 and TRBJ2-5; a weak D match, TRBD1 (6 bases). The V and J ends lost 3 bases and 0 bases respectively, with 11 bases between them. Germline V lookup: CDR1 LGHNA, CDR2 YSLEER. The CDR3 spans 15 residues. The CDR3 protein is CASSHFRGDQETQYF. The DNA for the CDR3 is TGCGCCAGCAGCCATTTCAGGGGCGACCAAGAGACCCAGTACTTC.

The sample holds one count of this clone. V usage is TRBV18 and J usage is TRBJ1-6; 7 bases line up with TRBD1. V shed 1 base and J 7 bases; nucleotides not matched to a gene: 4. The CDR3 runs 15 residues. CDR1 and CDR2 from the germline V gene are KGHSH and LQKENI. CDR3 region: CASSPQGATNSPLHF. The CDR3 DNA reads as TGTGCCAGCTCACCACAGGGGGCTACGAATTCACCCCTCCACTTT.

This clone has only a few counts. The J gene is TRBJ1-1, the V gene TRBV5-4, with a weak D call TRBD1 (5 bases). CDR3 length equals 14 residues. Germline V gives CDR1 SGHNT, CDR2 YYREEE (reference sequence). V shed 5 bases and J shed 3 bases, with 14 bases lying between them. The CDR3 protein is CASRRQGGYTEAFF. The CDR3 coding sequence is TGTGCCAGCAGGCGGCAGGGCGGATACACTGAAGCTTTCTTT.

The rearrangement uses TRBV6-5 and TRBJ1-2; tentative D call: TRBD1 (5 bases). The V and J ends lost 6 bases and 2 bases respectively, with 16 bases between them. The length of the CDR3 is 15 residues. Germline V gives CDR1 MNHEY, CDR2 SVGAGI. CDR3 amino acids: CASRGGVTGNYGYTF. The DNA of the CDR3 is TGTGCCAGCAGGGGGGGGGTAACAGGAAACTATGGCTACACCTTC.

The V gene is TRBV18, the J gene TRBJ1-6; 7 bases fit TRBD1. J gave up 9 bases and V 3 bases, and 2 bases lay outside the gene matches. The CDR3 is 13 amino acids. The germline V gene has CDR1 KGHSH and CDR2 LQKENI. The CDR3 loop reads CASSPDRVSPLHF. The CDR3, as DNA: TGTGCCAGCTCACCCGACAGGGTTTCACCCCTCCACTTT.